These 12 T cell receptor beta chains originate from one sample sequenced in a study of blood T cell repertoires in COVID-19. Libraries were prepared by immunoSEQ multiplex PCR; TCRdb keeps only in-frame clonotypes and omits some of them. This sample has fewer than 200,000 clones, with roughly 76% found just once. The sample taken for sequencing was peripheral blood. All receptors derive from a woman between 50 and 59 years old with active or convalescent COVID-19.

The genes are TRBV7-8 and TRBJ2-7, with 7 bases aligning to TRBD1. The CDR3 extends over 16 amino acids. Germline V lookup: CDR1 SGHVS, CDR2 FQNEAQ. V was clipped by 5 bases and J by 3 bases; unmatched bases: 13. The CDR3: CASSPKARQGSYEQYF. CDR3 bases: TGTGCCAGCAGCCCCAAGGCAAGACAGGGAAGCTACGAGCAGTACTTC.

The chain has TRBV2 and TRBJ2-1; D possibly corresponds to TRBD2 (6 bases). Trimming shortened V by 11 bases and J by 8 bases, and 16 bases separated the two germline ends. This CDR3 has 12 residues. Germline CDR1 reads SNHLY; CDR2 reads FYNNEI. CDR3 sequence: CAAAGLGDEQFF. The CDR3 DNA sequence: TGTGCCGCGGCGGGATTGGGCGATGAGCAGTTCTTC. Full variable domain (remainder filled in from reference TRBV2 and TRBJ2-1): EPEVTQTPSHQVTQMGQEVILRCVPISNHLYFYWYRQILGQKVEFLVSFYNNEISEKSEIFDDQFSVERPDGSNFTLKIRSTKLEDSAMYFCAAAGLGDEQFFGPGTRLTVL.

V gene TRBV7-2 combines with J gene TRBJ2-5; TRBD1 matches 9 bases. V lost 3 bases to trimming and J lost 3 bases; unmatched junction nucleotides: 5. Germline CDR1 SGHTA, CDR2 FQGNSA. CDR3 length equals 15 residues. The CDR3, as DNA: TGTGCCAGCAGCTTTCCTACAGGGGGCGAAGAGACCCAGTACTTC. It specifies CASSFPTGGEETQYF.

The chain couples TRBV5-4 to TRBJ2-2, with TRBD2 matching over 9 bases. The CDR3 contains 18 residues. J lost 4 bases, V lost 0 bases, and 10 bases had no gene match. CDR1 and CDR2 (germline): SGHNT, YYREEE (reference sequence). The CDR3 coding sequence is TGTGCCAGCAGCTTGGGGAGTCTAGCGGGGAAACCCACCGGGGAGCTGTTTTTT. Its protein product is CASSLGSLAGKPTGELFF.

The chain is built from TRBV7-2 and TRBJ2-3; maybe TRBD2 (6 bases). V was clipped by 2 bases and J by 2 bases, with 17 bases between them. The CDR3 covers 17 residues. Germline V gives CDR1 SGHTA, CDR2 FQGNSA. CDR3 loop: CASSLTFAGTYTDTQYF. CDR3 sequence (DNA): TGTGCCAGCAGCTTAACATTCGCAGGGACTTACACAGATACGCAGTATTTT.

The chain carries TRBV5-4 and TRBJ2-7, with TRBD2 matching 7 bases. The CDR3 is 14 amino acids. Germline V gene lookup returns CDR1 SGHNT and CDR2 YYREEE (reference sequence). J lost 5 bases, V lost 1 base, and 6 bases had no gene match. In DNA form, the CDR3 reads TGTGCCAGCAGCTTGCGCGGGAGTCTCCACGAGCAGTACTTC. Protein product: CASSLRGSLHEQYF.

The V call is TRBV7-2, the J call TRBJ2-5; TRBD1 matches at 8 bases. Germline loops: CDR1 SGHTA, CDR2 FQGNSA. V dropped 7 bases and J dropped 4; count of bases not matched to a gene: 11. The CDR3 is 15 amino acids. For the CDR3, the DNA is TGTGCCAGCAACCCCCGACAGGGGTTCGCAGAGACCCAGTACTTC. Translated, it gives CASNPRQGFAETQYF.

The chain couples TRBV21-1 to TRBJ2-7; the table's D call, TRBD2, has no DNA check behind it. TRBV21-1 is described as a pseudogene. The CDR3 spans 16 residues. CDR3 in DNA: TGTGCCAGCAGCGGGCGACTAGCTGATACCTCCTACGAGCAGTACTTC. Protein product: CASSGRLADTSYEQYF.

The CDR3 protein is CASTRGLGTGELFF. The CDR3 nucleotides are TGTGCCAGCACGCGCGGGTTGGGCACCGGGGAGCTGTTTTTT. The V and J genes are TRBV6-5 and TRBJ2-2, with D possibly matching TRBD2 (5 bases). V was trimmed by 7 bases and J by 4 bases, leaving 13 bases between them. This CDR3 is 14 amino acids long. CDR1 MNHEY and CDR2 SVGAGI come from the germline V gene.

The rearrangement joins TRBV6-2 or TRBV6-3 to TRBJ1-1, with unresolved D. This CDR3 region has 14 residues. Looked up from germline, CDR1 is MNHEY and CDR2 is SVGEGT. V was pared by 3 bases and J by 7 bases, with 15 bases between. The CDR3 protein is CASSYLALSVEAFF. CDR3 bases: TGTGCCAGCAGTTATTTAGCATTAAGTGTTGAAGCTTTCTTT.

This chain uses TRBV6-5 with TRBJ1-1; TRBD1 is a possible D gene (6 bases). The V end lost 0 bases, the J end lost 0 bases, and 11 bases lay between the germline ends. CDR3 length equals 16 residues. Germline CDR1 MNHEY, CDR2 SVGAGI. For the CDR3, the DNA is TGTGCCAGCAGTTACTCTAGGACAGCTTTGAACACTGAAGCTTTCTTT. The encoded protein is CASSYSRTALNTEAFF.

This clone was counted a few times. Other DNA variants within this sample encode the same CDR3. This CDR3 reads CASSPLDRGANQPQHF. CDR3 sequence (DNA): TGTGCCAGCAGTCCTTTAGACAGGGGGGCCAATCAGCCCCAGCATTTT. The rearrangement uses TRBV27 and TRBJ1-5; 9 bases match TRBD1. From germline, CDR1 is MNHEY and CDR2 SMNVEV (reference sequence). CDR3 length equals 16 residues. V was clipped by 5 bases and J by 3 bases; unmatched bases: 8.